The 21 T cell receptor beta chains presented below share a single source sample, sequenced in a study of T cell responses to AZD1222 COVID-19 vaccine (dated by TCRdb to the early 2020s). The time point label for this specimen denotes: baseline before first vaccination. The library came from the immunoSEQ multiplex PCR assay. TCRdb took this table from immuneACCESS and kept in-frame rearrangements with V and J called. Such tables lack part of the clones; where checked against another copy, unresolved V genes explain under half of the gap, and the rest is unexplained. The sample table lists around 140,000 clones, roughly nine tenths of them with a count of one. Approximately 1.6% of the sample is in the top ten clones. This material consisted of peripheral blood, taken on day 0 of AZD1222 vaccination. All receptors derive from an adult in good health.

The chain recombines TRBV7-9 with TRBJ2-5, with D maybe TRBD2 (5 bases). CDR3 length: 17 amino acids. CDR1 and CDR2 (germline): SEHNR, FQNEAQ (reference sequence). V was cut by 4 bases and J by 5 bases, with 23 bases left in between. The CDR3 bases are TGTGCCAGCAGCTCGACTAAGGACTTTTGGTTGGGGGAGACCCAGTACTTC. This codes for CASSSTKDFWLGETQYF.

This chain uses TRBV18 with TRBJ1-1; TRBD1 is a possible D gene (5 bases). CDR3 length: 13 amino acids. V shed 4 bases and J shed 4 bases, with 10 bases lying between them. Looked up from germline, CDR1 is KGHSH and CDR2 is LQKENI. In nucleotides, the CDR3 is TGTGCCAGCTCACAGACAACAGGCACTGAAGCTTTCTTT. It codes for CASSQTTGTEAFF.

A single count supports this clone. The rearrangement uses TRBV24-1 and TRBJ2-2, with D tentatively TRBD2 (6 bases). The CDR3 runs 17 residues. V lost 0 bases, J lost 7 bases, and 17 bases lay in between. Germline loops: CDR1 KGHDR, CDR2 SFDVKD. The CDR3 here is CATSDLHWDSTGGELFF. The CDR3 DNA follows: TGTGCCACCAGTGATTTGCATTGGGACTCCACGGGCGGGGAGCTGTTTTTT.

This rearrangement joins TRBV12-3 or TRBV12-4 to TRBJ1-1; D gene unclear. V lost 1 base and J lost 0, with 3 bases in between. The CDR3 runs 13 residues. CDR3 residues: CASSLGVNTEAFF. DNA for the CDR3: TGTGCCAGCAGTTTAGGCGTGAACACTGAAGCTTTCTTT.

The chain recombines TRBV18 with TRBJ2-1; no firm D call. CDR3 length: 11 amino acids. The germline gives CDR1 KGHSH, CDR2 LQKENI. V lost 4 bases, J lost 5 bases, and 3 bases lay in between. The CDR3 sequence is CASSLDNEQFF. The CDR3 bases are TGTGCCAGCTCACTCGACAATGAGCAGTTCTTC.

The V gene is TRBV27, the J gene TRBJ1-2, with D possibly being TRBD1 (5 bases). V was clipped by 5 bases and J by 8 bases, with 27 bases between them. The CDR3 runs to 17 residues. CDR1 is MNHEY and CDR2 is SMNVEV in the germline V gene (reference sequence). CDR3 sequence (DNA): TGTGCCAGCAGTACCGGACCCCAGGGAATTGAGAGATGGGGCTACACCTTC. This encodes CASSTGPQGIERWGYTF.

J is TRBJ2-7 and V is TRBV30; D may be TRBD2 (6 bases). V lost 4 bases and J 2 bases, leaving 15 bases between the germline ends. This CDR3 has 14 amino acids. Germline CDR1 GTSNPN, CDR2 SVGIG (reference sequence). This CDR3 is CAWTPDSGTYEQYF. For the CDR3, the DNA is TGTGCCTGGACTCCCGATAGCGGCACCTACGAGCAGTACTTC.

The chain links TRBV30 to TRBJ2-7, with a weak D call TRBD1 (5 bases). Trimming left V 1 base short and J 6 bases short, with 13 bases between. The CDR3 extends over 13 amino acids. From germline, CDR1 is GTSNPN and CDR2 SVGIG (reference sequence). This CDR3 reads CAWSATRTGEQYF. Written as DNA, the CDR3 is TGTGCCTGGAGTGCGACGAGAACAGGCGAGCAGTACTTC.

The V gene is TRBV7-3, the J gene TRBJ2-3; TRBD2 matches 7 bases. The CDR3 sequence is 16 residues long. J gave up 0 bases and V 5 bases, and 8 bases lay outside the gene matches. Germline CDR1 and CDR2: SGHTA and FQGTGA. The CDR3 protein is CASSAGVLTSTDTQYF. The CDR3 DNA follows: TGTGCCAGCAGCGCGGGAGTCCTGACTAGCACAGATACGCAGTATTTT. Full variable domain (missing parts from reference TRBV7-3 and TRBJ2-3): GAGVSQTPSNKVTEKGKYVELRCDPISGHTALYWYRQSLGQGPEFLIYFQGTGAADDSGLPNDRFFAVRPEGSVSTLKIQRTERGDSAVYLCASSAGVLTSTDTQYFGPGTRLTVL.

J is TRBJ2-1 and V is TRBV5-1; no firm D call. Germline CDR1 SGHRS, CDR2 YFSETQ. Trimming cost V 0 bases and J 3 bases, with 13 bases left between them. The CDR3 is 16 amino acids. The CDR3 spells CASSLGLPQFYNEQFF. In DNA form, the CDR3 reads TGCGCCAGCAGCTTGGGTCTCCCTCAGTTCTACAATGAGCAGTTCTTC.

V is TRBV6-2 or TRBV6-3 and J is TRBJ1-5; D call uncertain. Germline CDR1 is MNHEY and CDR2 is SVGEGT. This CDR3 is built from 15 residues. V lost 5 bases and J 3 bases, leaving 14 bases between the germline ends. In DNA form, the CDR3 reads TGTGCCAGCAGTGTGGGAGTCCTATCCAATCAGCCCCAGCATTTT. This codes for CASSVGVLSNQPQHF.

Here the CDR3 DNA reads TGTGCCAGCAGCTTGAGTTTTTTCGGGGGCTATGAGCAGTTCTTC. Amino acids: CASSLSFFGGYEQFF. The chain uses TRBV7-2 and TRBJ2-1; D possibly matches TRBD1 or TRBD2 (6 bases each). The V end lost 3 bases, the J end lost 8 bases, and 17 bases lay between the germline ends. The V gene's germline CDR1 is SGHTA and CDR2 FQGNSA. The CDR3 contains 15 residues.

This chain connects TRBV11-3 to TRBJ2-2, with D tentatively TRBD1 (5 bases). Trimming left V 4 bases short and J 6 bases short, with 15 bases between. CDR3 length: 15 residues. Germline values: CDR1 SGHNT, CDR2 YENEEA. CDR3 in amino acids: CASSSLPWGPGELFF. CDR3 bases: TGTGCCAGCAGCTCTCTTCCCTGGGGCCCCGGGGAGCTGTTTTTT.

This clone was found a few times. The gene calls are TRBV7-9 and TRBJ1-5; possibly TRBD1 for D (5 bases). The germline gives CDR1 SEHNR, CDR2 FQNEAQ (reference sequence). CDR3 length: 15 amino acids. The germline V and J ends were trimmed by 3 bases and 2 bases, with 11 bases remaining between them. For the CDR3, the DNA is TGTGCCAGCAGCTTTGGGGGGATCCGCAATCAGCCCCAGCATTTT. Encoded protein: CASSFGGIRNQPQHF.

This clone was observed once. This chain uses TRBV28 with TRBJ2-1; the D gene is possibly TRBD2 (6 bases). CDR1 is MDHEN and CDR2 is SYDVKM in the germline V gene. The V end lost 4 bases, the J end lost 3 bases, and 22 bases lay between the germline ends. The length of the CDR3 is 18 residues. The CDR3, as DNA: TGTGCCAGCAGTTATCCGAGTAGGGCCGCGGGGATCTACAATGAGCAGTTCTTC. Amino acids: CASSYPSRAAGIYNEQFF.

The V call is TRBV7-3, the J call TRBJ2-1, with a weak D call TRBD2 (6 bases). The CDR3 contains 16 residues. Deletions cut 4 bases from V and 3 bases from J, with 16 bases between. Germline V gene data show CDR1 as SGHTA and CDR2 as FQGTGA. CDR3 loop: CASSSPEGGIYNEQFF. In DNA, the CDR3 is TGTGCCAGCAGCTCCCCTGAGGGAGGAATCTACAATGAGCAGTTCTTC. The full variable domain, its missing parts supplied by reference TRBV7-3 and TRBJ2-1, is GAGVSQTPSNKVTEKGKYVELRCDPISGHTALYWYRQSLGQGPEFLIYFQGTGAADDSGLPNDRFFAVRPEGSVSTLKIQRTERGDSAVYLCASSSPEGGIYNEQFFGPGTRLTVL.

Here the CDR3 reads CASSGTGAPANYGYTF. The CDR3 DNA sequence: TGCGCCAGCAGCGGAACAGGGGCTCCAGCTAACTATGGCTACACCTTC. The chain joins TRBV5-1 to TRBJ1-2, with 7 bases that match TRBD1. Germline-derived CDR1 and CDR2 are SGHRS and YFSETQ. This CDR3 is built from 16 residues. After removal of 4 bases from V and 0 bases from J, the junction contained 9 bases not matched to a gene.

The gene calls are TRBV19 and TRBJ2-1, with D possibly being TRBD1 (6 bases). CDR1 and CDR2 from the germline V gene are LNHDA and SQIVND (reference sequence). The CDR3 covers 15 residues. V shed 6 bases and J shed 0 bases, with 12 bases lying between them. In DNA, the CDR3 is TGTGCCAGTAGAACAGACAGGAGCTCCTACAATGAGCAGTTCTTC. Protein sequence: CASRTDRSSYNEQFF.

The J gene is TRBJ2-4, the V gene TRBV6-4, with D possibly matching TRBD2 (6 bases). Germline V gene sequence: CDR1 MRHNA, CDR2 SNTAGT. The V end lost 2 bases, the J end lost 8 bases, and 16 bases lay between the germline ends. The CDR3 is made up of 15 amino acids. This chain's CDR3 is CASSDPGSKRDIQYF. Written as DNA, the CDR3 is TGTGCCAGCAGTGACCCCGGGAGCAAAAGGGACATTCAGTACTTC.

The chain carries TRBV6-4 and TRBJ2-1; 11 bases map to TRBD1. Germline CDR1 reads MRHNA; CDR2 reads SNTAGT. This CDR3 contains 14 residues. With 4 bases clipped from V and 7 bases from J, the junction kept 3 bases outside the gene matches. The CDR3 bases are TGTGCCAGCAGTGGGGGACAGGGGGTAAATGAGCAGTTCTTC. Its translation: CASSGGQGVNEQFF.

The DNA for the CDR3 is TGTGCCAGCAGCCTTCGGGAGCCTCCCTTCTACGAGCAGTACTTC. Protein: CASSLREPPFYEQYF. The chain employs TRBV5-6 and TRBJ2-7; D is perhaps TRBD2 (6 bases). Between the trimmed V and J ends, which lost 4 bases and 3 bases, there was a span of 17 bases. Germline V gives CDR1 SGHDT, CDR2 YYEEEE. The CDR3 extends over 15 amino acids.